The present TCR beta chain was sequenced within a study of T cell responses to AZD1222 COVID-19 vaccine (dated by TCRdb to the early 2020s). Background for the entire study: TCR sequencing covered about 230 trial participants: 207 given two doses of AZD1222 and about 26 given two doses of MenACWY control vaccine. Enrollment into the trials was organized by age into subgroups of 18-55, 56-69 and 70-plus years, and those subgroups contained roughly 150, 30 and 60 TCR-sequenced participants, respectively.

Findings and caveats that apply to the study as a whole: Because no day 14 peak-response samples were available, repertoires were characterized only after the peak T cell response. Conclusions about previously exposed vaccinees were limited because only six AZD1222 recipients were SARS-CoV-2 seropositive at baseline. The vaccine-associated CD4 TCRs covered the entire spike protein, and the dominant responses fell in regions 160-218 and 743-854. In the small 56-69-year group, the increase in depth fell short of significance, most likely because of low power. Reportedly, close to half of the unique spike-specific TCRs recognized epitopes lying outside the regions that are mutated in the B.1.351 and B.1.1.7 variants. After two AZD1222 doses, spike-specific TCR breadth and depth were significantly higher than at day 0 and than in MenACWY recipients. Participants were mostly white British, with more females than males. The authors suggested clonal diversity may have been underestimated.

The time point tag for this specimen amounts to: baseline before first vaccination. Explained via the paper, the treatment or condition label denotes: meningococcal conjugate vaccine given as trial control. Samples from vaccinated people were obtained from the UK trials COV001 and COV002, which included a single-blind randomized controlled phase 2/3 trial of AZD1222 (ChAdOx1 nCoV-19) in healthy adults. Trial participant PBMC samples were collected at day 0 and day 28 after the second dose for TCRbeta chain sequencing. The CDR3 regions of human TCRbeta chains were analyzed by immunosequencing. Per the original workflow: Repertoire TCRs were matched against a reference library of SARS-CoV-2-specific TCRs generated with the MIRA antigen-specificity platform. Breadth was defined as the fraction of unique TCRs that were SARS-CoV-2-associated, and depth was defined as the fraction of total T cells that were SARS-CoV-2-associated. Using the MIRA data, each spike-specific TCR was mapped to the spike region that the TCR reacts to and placed in a CD4 or CD8 class. Log10-transformed breadth and depth values were compared by one-way ANOVA with Sidak's multiple comparisons tests. As stored in TCRdb, this immuneACCESS dataset retains in-frame rearrangements with V and J assigned. A fraction of the clones does not appear; measured against another copy, unresolved V genes explain less than half of the discrepancy, and the remainder lacks a known reason. The V and J calls and clone size are taken from that table; D and trimming were inferred from the DNA. A total of around 160,000 clones appear in this sample, 82% of them only once. Roughly 4.5% of the sample comes from the top ten.

This clone was found once. Its antigen remains unidentified. No much larger clonotype is one base removed from it; base qualities were not supplied. V loses 6 bases of germline sequence and J loses 0 bases, and the interval between the two ends is 8 bases. The CDR3 holds 13 amino acids from the cysteine to the phenylalanine. The retained sequence is limited to the CDR3, 39 bases, with the frame set at the first base. From the germline V gene, CDR1 is SNHLY and CDR2 is FYNNEI. The chain couples TRBV2 to TRBJ1-1; the D gene is unclear. Sequences were derived from peripheral blood, sampled on day 0 of MenACWY control vaccination. The receptor was isolated from an adult in good health. At the DNA level, the sequence is TGTGCCAGCAGCCTGACGGTGAACACTGAAGCTTTCTTT. It encodes CASSLTVNTEAFF.